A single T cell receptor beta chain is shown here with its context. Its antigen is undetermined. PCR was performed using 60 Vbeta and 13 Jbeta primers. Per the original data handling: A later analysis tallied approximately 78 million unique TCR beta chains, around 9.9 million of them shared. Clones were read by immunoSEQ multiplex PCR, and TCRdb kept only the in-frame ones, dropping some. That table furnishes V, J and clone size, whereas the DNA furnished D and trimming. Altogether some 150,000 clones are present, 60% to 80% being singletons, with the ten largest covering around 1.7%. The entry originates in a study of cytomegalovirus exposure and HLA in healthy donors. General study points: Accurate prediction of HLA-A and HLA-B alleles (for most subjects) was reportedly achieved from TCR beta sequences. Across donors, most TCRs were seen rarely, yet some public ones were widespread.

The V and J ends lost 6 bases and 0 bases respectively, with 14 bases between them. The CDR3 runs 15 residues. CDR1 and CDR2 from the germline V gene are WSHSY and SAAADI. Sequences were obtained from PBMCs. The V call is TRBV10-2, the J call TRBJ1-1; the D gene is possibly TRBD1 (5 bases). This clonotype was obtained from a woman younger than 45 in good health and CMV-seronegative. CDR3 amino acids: CASSTYPQVNTEAFF. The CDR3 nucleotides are TGCGCCAGCAGCACCTACCCACAGGTGAACACTGAAGCTTTCTTT.